The T cell receptor beta chain under discussion was sequenced for a study of long-term antiretroviral therapy in people with HIV. Findings and limits, study-wide: Increased diversity was seen after ART, yet it remained lower than in transplant donor controls.

At the survey level, the v3.0 immunoSEQ assay was run. Clones were sequenced by immunoSEQ multiplex PCR, and TCRdb holds only the in-frame ones, with some missing. The sample shows about 28,000 clones, roughly 84% of them seen only once. V lost 3 bases, J lost 2 bases, and 14 bases lay in between. The germline gives CDR1 LNHDA, CDR2 SQIVND (reference sequence). There are 15 residues in the CDR3. Comments on this clone: What it recognizes is unknown.

The V and J genes are TRBV19 and TRBJ2-7, with D possibly being TRBD1 (5 bases). This receptor was taken from a man aged 45-60 years with HIV. Sequencing was performed on unsorted PBMCs, taken 2 years after starting antiretroviral therapy. CDR3 sequence (DNA): TGTGCCAGTAGTATTACAACAGGTGAGCCCTACGAGCAGTACTTC. This encodes CASSITTGEPYEQYF.